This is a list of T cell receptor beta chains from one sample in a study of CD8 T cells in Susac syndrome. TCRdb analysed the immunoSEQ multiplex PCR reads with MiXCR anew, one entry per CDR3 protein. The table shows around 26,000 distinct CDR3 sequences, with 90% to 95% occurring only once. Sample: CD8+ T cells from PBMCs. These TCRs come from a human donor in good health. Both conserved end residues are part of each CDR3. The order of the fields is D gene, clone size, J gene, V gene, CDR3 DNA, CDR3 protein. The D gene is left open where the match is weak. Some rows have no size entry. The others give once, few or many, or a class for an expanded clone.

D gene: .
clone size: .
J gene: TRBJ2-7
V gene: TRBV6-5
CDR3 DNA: TGTGCCAGCAGTTACTCAGGGCAGGGACCCTACGAGCAGTACTTC
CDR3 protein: CASSYSGQGPYEQYF

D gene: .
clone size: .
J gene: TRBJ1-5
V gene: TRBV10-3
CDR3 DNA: TGTGCCATCAGTGAGGAGGGTCGCGGAAATCAGCCCCAGCATTTT
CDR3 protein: CAISEEGRGNQPQHF

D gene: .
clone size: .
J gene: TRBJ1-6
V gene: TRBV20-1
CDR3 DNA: TGCAGTGCTAGAGATACGGAAGCCCGCTCCTATAATTCACCCCTCCACTTT
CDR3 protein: CSARDTEARSYNSPLHF

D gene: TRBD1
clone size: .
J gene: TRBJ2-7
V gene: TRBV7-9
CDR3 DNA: TGTGCCAGCAGTTCGGGACAGGCTAAGGTCTACGAGCAGTACTTC
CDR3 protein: CASSSGQAKVYEQYF

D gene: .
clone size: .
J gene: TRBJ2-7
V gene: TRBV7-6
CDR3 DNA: TGTGCCAGCAGCTTAGATCGAGCAGGGTCCCCCTACGAGCAGTACTTC
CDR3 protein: CASSLDRAGSPYEQYF

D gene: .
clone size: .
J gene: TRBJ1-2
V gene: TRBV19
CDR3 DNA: TGTGCCAGTAGTATTGACTATGGCTACACCTTC
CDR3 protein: CASSIDYGYTF

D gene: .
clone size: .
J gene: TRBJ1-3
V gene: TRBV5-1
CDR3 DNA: TGCGCCAGCAGCTTGGGGGACTCTGGAAACACCATATATTTT
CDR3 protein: CASSLGDSGNTIYF

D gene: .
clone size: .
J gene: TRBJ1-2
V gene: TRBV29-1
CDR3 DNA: TGCAGCGTTGAAGGGCAGGAGAATTTCCACTATGGCTACACCTTC
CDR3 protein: CSVEGQENFHYGYTF

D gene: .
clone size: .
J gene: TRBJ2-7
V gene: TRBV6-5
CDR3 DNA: TGTGCCAGCAGTCAGGACGGACCCTACGAGCAGTACTTC
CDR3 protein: CASSQDGPYEQYF

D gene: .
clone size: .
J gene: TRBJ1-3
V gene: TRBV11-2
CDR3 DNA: TGTGCCAGCAGCTTAGGACGGAGCTCTGGAAACACCATATATTTT
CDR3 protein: CASSLGRSSGNTIYF

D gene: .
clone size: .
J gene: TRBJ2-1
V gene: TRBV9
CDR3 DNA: TGTGCCAGCAGCGTAGGGACAGCCTACAATGAGCAGTTCTTC
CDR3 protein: CASSVGTAYNEQFF

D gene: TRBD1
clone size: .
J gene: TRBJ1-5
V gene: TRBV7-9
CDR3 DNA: TGTGCCAGCAGCCCCCAAACAGGGGGCAATCAGCCCCAGCATTTT
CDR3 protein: CASSPQTGGNQPQHF

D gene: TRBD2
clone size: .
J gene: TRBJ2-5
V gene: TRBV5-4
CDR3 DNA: TGTGCCAGCAGCTTAGATCGGGGTAGCGGGGGTGAGACCCAGTACTTC
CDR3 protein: CASSLDRGSGGETQYF

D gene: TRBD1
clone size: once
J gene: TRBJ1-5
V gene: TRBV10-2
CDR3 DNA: TGCGCCAGCAGGGGAGACAGGGATCAGCCCCAGCATTTT
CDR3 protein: CASRGDRDQPQHF

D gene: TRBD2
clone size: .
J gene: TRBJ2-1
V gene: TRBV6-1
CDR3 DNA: TGTGCCAGCAGGCTAGCGGGGGGGAGCTCCTACAATGAGCAGTTCTTC
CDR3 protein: CASRLAGGSSYNEQFF

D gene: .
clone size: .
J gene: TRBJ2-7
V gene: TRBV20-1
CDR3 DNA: TGCAGTGCTAGAGATTCACAGGCGATGATCTACGAGCAGTACTTC
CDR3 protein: CSARDSQAMIYEQYF

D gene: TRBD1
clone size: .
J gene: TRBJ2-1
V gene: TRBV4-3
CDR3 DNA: TGCGCCAGCAGCCAGGACAGGTCCCAAGCACGCTCCTACAATGAGCAGTTCTTC
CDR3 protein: CASSQDRSQARSYNEQFF

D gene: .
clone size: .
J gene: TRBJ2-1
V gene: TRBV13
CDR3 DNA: TGTGCCAGCAGCTTAGGGGGTAGGGATGAGCAGTTCTTC
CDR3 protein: CASSLGGRDEQFF

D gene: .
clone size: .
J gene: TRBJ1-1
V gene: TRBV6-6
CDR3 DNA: TGTGCCGGCGAGGAGTCGAGAGCTGAAGCTTTCTTT
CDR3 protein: CAGEESRAEAFF